The clone carrying this T cell receptor (beta chain) was found many times. This sample was taken from a study of T cells after posttransplantation cyclophosphamide. The CDR3 extends over 13 amino acids. After removal of 5 bases from V and 7 bases from J, the junction contained 8 bases not matched to a gene. Germline V gives CDR1 SGHKS, CDR2 YYEKEE (reference sequence). Peripheral blood was collected from the related graft donor on the marrow donation day. The protocol was immunoSEQ multiplex PCR, while the TCRdb copy is restricted to in-frame clones and leaves out a portion. The sample contains around 28,000 clones, none occurring once; 2.5% to 3% lies in the top ten.

The sequencing sample was made of PBMCs. V usage is TRBV5-5 and J usage is TRBJ2-7; 8 bases map to TRBD2. The source of this sequence is an older woman in good health, CMV-negative, and a related stem cell transplant donor. CDR3 loop: CASSFGGGVEQYF. DNA for the CDR3: TGTGCCAGCAGTTTCGGGGGGGGAGTGGAGCAGTACTTC.